Here is one T cell receptor beta chain with its context. The germline V and J ends were trimmed by 3 bases and 3 bases, with 13 bases remaining between them. The V gene's germline CDR1 is MRHNA and CDR2 SNTAGT. This CDR3 has 15 amino acids. These data belong to a study of blood T cell repertoires in COVID-19. Overall study: Material from acute and convalescent COVID-19 was sourced from the United States, Italy and Spain. From T cells, B-cell-depleted T cells, or PBMCs came the material, which was cDNA or gDNA.

TCRdb's table, derived via immunoSEQ multiplex PCR, lists solely in-frame clones and lacks some. The sample lists around 71,000 clones; around 85% were seen once. This clonotype was obtained from an older man with acute or convalescent COVID-19. Sequencing input: peripheral blood. This chain uses TRBV6-4 with TRBJ2-3; D is perhaps TRBD2 (6 bases). The CDR3 nucleotides read TGTGCCAGCAGTGATACGGGAGTATTGACAGATACGCAGTATTTT. Its protein product is CASSDTGVLTDTQYF.